The 20 T cell receptor beta chains reported below all come from one sample, sequenced in a study of blood T cells in healthy people across ages. With a J-beta primer mix and a sample-barcoded 5' primer, a second PCR ran 7 to 11 cycles. Using its own MiXCR run on the 5' RACE reads, TCRdb lists one record per CDR3 protein. Of 700,000 to 850,000 distinct CDR3 sequences listed, roughly 40% are singletons. Material for sequencing was blood. These TCRs come from a man aged 18-30 years in good health.

This clonotype was seen a handful of times. V gene TRBV29-1 combines with J gene TRBJ1-2; D ambiguous. V lost 5 bases and J lost 7, with 17 bases in between. Germline-derived CDR1 and CDR2 are SQVTM and ANQGSEA. The CDR3 length is 13 residues. CDR3 residues: CSVSIDYGVGYTF. The CDR3 coding sequence is TGCAGCGTTTCTATAGACTATGGGGTTGGCTACACCTTC.

The V gene is TRBV9, the J gene TRBJ1-1; D gene unclear. The germline gives CDR1 SGDLS, CDR2 YYNGEE. This CDR3 region has 13 residues. Trimming left V 0 bases short and J 6 bases short, with 9 bases between. CDR3 in amino acids: CASSVGIDAEAFF. The CDR3 DNA is TGTGCCAGCAGCGTAGGGATCGACGCTGAAGCTTTCTTT.

The table lists this clonotype with a few counts. The V call is TRBV25-1, the J call TRBJ1-4; D not resolved. V was cut by 4 bases and J by 7 bases, with 19 bases left in between. Germline V gene lookup returns CDR1 MGHDK and CDR2 SYGVNS. The CDR3 consists of 16 residues. The CDR3 loop is CASSGRQLFIGEKLFF. The CDR3 DNA is TGTGCCAGCAGTGGACGTCAGCTTTTTATTGGTGAAAAACTGTTTTTT.

This clonotype was observed a few times. V gene TRBV14 combines with J gene TRBJ2-3; the match to TRBD2 covers 8 bases. This CDR3 contains 18 residues. Germline V CDR1 and CDR2: SGHDN, FVKESK. The V gene end was trimmed by 0 bases and the J gene end by 3 bases; junction bases not matched to a gene: 11. For the CDR3, the DNA is TGTGCCAGCAGCCAAGAGATAGCGGGGAGGCACTGGACAGATACGCAGTATTTT. It is translated as CASSQEIAGRHWTDTQYF.

The chain has TRBV9 and TRBJ1-6, with a possible D match to TRBD1 (6 bases). The CDR3 extends over 20 amino acids. With 0 bases removed from V and 3 bases from J, the gap between germline ends came to 22 bases. From germline, CDR1 is SGDLS and CDR2 YYNGEE. The CDR3 is CASSVEETVQGGFYNSPLHF. The DNA for the CDR3 is TGTGCCAGCAGCGTAGAGGAGACGGTACAGGGAGGGTTCTATAATTCACCCCTCCACTTT.

The rearrangement uses TRBV7-6 and TRBJ2-3; D is ambiguous. The CDR3 runs to 15 residues. Germline-derived CDR1 and CDR2 are SGHVS and FNYEAQ. Trimming removed 1 base at V and 1 base at J, with 9 bases between. CDR3 loop: CASSLVTDGTDTQYF. The CDR3, as DNA: TGTGCCAGCAGCTTAGTAACGGACGGCACAGATACGCAGTATTTT. The variable domain in full, completed from reference TRBV7-6 and TRBJ2-3, reads GAGVSQSPRYKVTKRGQDVALRCDPISGHVSLYWYRQALGQGPEFLTYFNYEAQQDKSGLPNDRFSAERPEGSISTLTIQRTEQRDSAMYRCASSLVTDGTDTQYFGPGTRLTVL.

This clonotype was seen more than once but under ten times. The genes are TRBV12-3 or TRBV12-4 and TRBJ1-6; TRBD1 matches at 7 bases. The CDR3 sequence is 14 residues long. The ends lost 6 bases at V and 8 bases at J; junction bases unmatched: 7. Written as DNA, the CDR3 is TGTGCCAGCAGAAGGACAGGTCAAGATTCACCCCTCCACTTT. It specifies CASRRTGQDSPLHF.

This clonotype was seen repeatedly, ten times or more. The chain couples TRBV3-1 to TRBJ2-7; D is unclear. Trimming left V 7 bases short and J 1 base short, with 5 bases between. The CDR3 length is 11 residues. The V gene's germline CDR1 is LGHDT and CDR2 YNNKEL (reference sequence). The CDR3 nucleotides read TGTGCCAGCACTGTATCCTACGAGCAGTACTTC. Its translation is CASTVSYEQYF.

Here the CDR3 reads CASSQVVVMDNEQFF. DNA of the CDR3: TGCGCCAGCAGCCAAGTGGTTGTGATGGACAATGAGCAGTTCTTC. The chain employs TRBV4-1 and TRBJ2-1, with unresolved D. CDR1 is MGHRA, CDR2 YSYEKL, per germline. V gave up 1 base and J gave up 5 bases, with 12 bases separating them. The CDR3 runs to 15 residues.

The V and J genes are TRBV14 and TRBJ2-5; D remains unclear. CDR1 and CDR2 (germline): SGHDN, FVKESK. CDR3 length: 17 amino acids. Trimming shortened V by 4 bases and J by 0 bases, and 18 bases separated the two germline ends. In DNA form, the CDR3 reads TGTGCCAGCAGCCGAGAAGGAAACAGACTTTACCAAGAGACCCAGTACTTC. Translating it yields CASSREGNRLYQETQYF.

Turning to this clonotype: A much larger clone lies a single base off, so this may be a read error. This chain connects TRBV12-3 or TRBV12-4 to TRBJ1-5; D call uncertain. Trimming stripped 6 bases from V and 2 bases from J, with 17 bases between. This CDR3 comprises 16 residues. CDR3 in amino acids: CASRAAGDYGNQPQHF. In nucleotides, the CDR3 is TGTGCCAGCAGGGCGGCAGGAGACTATGGCAATCAGCCCCAGCATTTT.

The chain links TRBV18 to TRBJ2-5; 8 bases line up with TRBD1. The CDR3 loop spans 15 amino acids. The germline V gene has CDR1 KGHSH and CDR2 LQKENI. Trimming took 4 bases from V and 1 from J; bases not matched to a gene: 5. This chain's CDR3 is CASSRWDRLQETQYF. CDR3 coding DNA: TGTGCCAGCTCACGATGGGACAGGCTCCAAGAGACCCAGTACTTC.

This clonotype was observed a few times. This chain links TRBV29-1 with TRBJ2-1; the match to TRBD2 covers 7 bases. The junction had 8 bases not matched to a gene; V was cut back by 0 bases and J by 6 bases. CDR1 is SQVTM, CDR2 ANQGSEA, per germline. The CDR3 contains 15 residues. The chain's CDR3 is CSVEDRGRGSNEQFF. CDR3 coding DNA: TGCAGCGTTGAAGATCGTGGGCGGGGGAGCAATGAGCAGTTCTTC.

In its sample, this clonotype was seen a few times. The gene calls are TRBV5-1 and TRBJ1-4, with D possibly being TRBD1 (6 bases). Germline CDR1 SGHRS, CDR2 YFSETQ. V lost 4 bases, J lost 8 bases, and 15 bases lay in between. The CDR3 is 14 amino acids. The CDR3 loop is CASSPNGQIEKLFF. The CDR3 DNA sequence: TGCGCCAGCAGCCCAAACGGACAGATAGAAAAACTGTTTTTT.

The genes are TRBV4-2 and TRBJ2-3, with 8 positions matching TRBD1. This CDR3 contains 15 residues. J gave up 6 bases and V 1 base, and 6 bases lay outside the gene matches. Looked up from germline, CDR1 is LGHNA and CDR2 is YNFKEQ. The DNA of the CDR3 is TGTGCCAGCAGCCAAGGTGGACAGGGTGCCGATACGCAGTATTTT. Translating gives CASSQGGQGADTQYF.

The DNA for the CDR3 is TGTGCCACCATTTCTGGCAGTGTCTCCTACAATGAGCAGTTCTTC. This codes for CATISGSVSYNEQFF. The V and J genes are TRBV2 and TRBJ2-1; D ambiguous. This CDR3 comprises 15 residues. Germline V gene lookup returns CDR1 SNHLY and CDR2 FYNNEI. Trimming removed 10 bases at V and 0 bases at J, with 16 bases between.

V usage is TRBV5-8 and J usage is TRBJ1-1; D unclear. The CDR3 has 14 residues. The germline gives CDR1 SGHTS, CDR2 YDEGEE. V lost 0 bases, J lost 6 bases, and 12 bases lay in between. The CDR3 sequence is CASSLGSEDAEAFF. CDR3 DNA: TGTGCCAGCAGCTTGGGATCAGAGGACGCTGAAGCTTTCTTT.

This clonotype is a singleton in its sample. The chain recombines TRBV6-2 or TRBV6-3 with TRBJ2-1, with D possibly being TRBD2 (6 bases). Germline V lookup: CDR1 MNHEY, CDR2 SVGEGT. With 8 bases removed from V and 0 bases from J, the gap between germline ends came to 11 bases. The CDR3 extends over 14 amino acids. CDR3 sequence (DNA): TGTGCCAGCGAGGGAGGCCGCTCCTACAATGAGCAGTTCTTC. As protein: CASEGGRSYNEQFF.

In this sample, this clonotype turned up a few times. The CDR3 protein is CASSLYRAVTDTQYF. The CDR3 DNA sequence: TGTGCCAGCAGCTTATATCGGGCGGTCACAGATACGCAGTATTTT. V is TRBV11-2 and J is TRBJ2-3; D remains unclear. In germline, CDR1 is SGHAT, CDR2 FQNNGV. Trimming cost V 2 bases and J 2 bases, with 11 bases left between them. The CDR3 length is 15 residues.

The chain is built from TRBV7-9 and TRBJ2-1; unclear D gene. Germline CDR1 SEHNR, CDR2 FQNEAQ (reference sequence). This CDR3 has 14 amino acids. V gave up 3 bases and J gave up 10 bases, with 16 bases separating them. The CDR3 loop is CASSFPNTPREQFF. The CDR3 bases are TGTGCCAGCAGCTTTCCCAACACTCCTCGGGAGCAGTTCTTC.